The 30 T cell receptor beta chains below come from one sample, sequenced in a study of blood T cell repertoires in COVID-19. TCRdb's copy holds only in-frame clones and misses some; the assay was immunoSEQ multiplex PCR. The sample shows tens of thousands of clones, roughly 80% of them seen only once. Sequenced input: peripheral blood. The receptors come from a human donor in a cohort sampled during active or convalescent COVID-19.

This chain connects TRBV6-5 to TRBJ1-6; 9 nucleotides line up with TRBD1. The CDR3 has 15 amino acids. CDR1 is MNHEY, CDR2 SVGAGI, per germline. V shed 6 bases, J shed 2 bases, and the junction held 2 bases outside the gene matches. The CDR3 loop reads CASRGTGTYNSPLHF. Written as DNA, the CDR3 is TGTGCCAGCAGAGGGACAGGGACCTATAATTCACCCCTCCACTTT.

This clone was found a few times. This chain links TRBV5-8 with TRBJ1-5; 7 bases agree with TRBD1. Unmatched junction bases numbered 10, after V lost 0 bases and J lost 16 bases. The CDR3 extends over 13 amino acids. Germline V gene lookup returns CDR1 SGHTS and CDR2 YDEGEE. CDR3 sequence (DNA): TGTGCCAGCAGCTTGGCCGGACAGGTTTCCGCCCATTTT. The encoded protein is CASSLAGQVSAHF.

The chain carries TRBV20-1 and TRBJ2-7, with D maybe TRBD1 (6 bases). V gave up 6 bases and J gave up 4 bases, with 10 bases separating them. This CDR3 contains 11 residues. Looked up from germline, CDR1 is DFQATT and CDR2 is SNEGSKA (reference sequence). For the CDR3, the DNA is TGCAGTGCCTCTCAGGGGTACGAGCAGTACTTC. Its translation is CSASQGYEQYF.

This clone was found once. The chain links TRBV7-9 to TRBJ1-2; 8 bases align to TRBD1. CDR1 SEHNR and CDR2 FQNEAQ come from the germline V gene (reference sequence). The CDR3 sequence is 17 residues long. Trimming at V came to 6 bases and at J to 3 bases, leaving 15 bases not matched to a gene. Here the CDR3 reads CASSNPNRDRIDYGYTF. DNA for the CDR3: TGTGCCAGCAGTAACCCAAACCGGGACAGGATTGACTATGGCTACACCTTC.

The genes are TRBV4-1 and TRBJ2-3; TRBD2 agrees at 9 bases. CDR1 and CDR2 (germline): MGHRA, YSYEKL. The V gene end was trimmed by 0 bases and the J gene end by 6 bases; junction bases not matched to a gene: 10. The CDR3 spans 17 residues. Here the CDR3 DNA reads TGCGCCAGCAGCCAAGACGTGGCTAGCGGGGCCAGGGATACGCAGTATTTT. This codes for CASSQDVASGARDTQYF.

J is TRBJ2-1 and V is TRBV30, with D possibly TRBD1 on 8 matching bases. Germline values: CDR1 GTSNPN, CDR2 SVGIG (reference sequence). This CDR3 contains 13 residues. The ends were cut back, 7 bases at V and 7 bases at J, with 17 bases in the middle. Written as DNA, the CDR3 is TGTGCCTTACAGGGGGGAGGGGAGAATGAGCAGTTCTTC. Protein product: CALQGGGENEQFF.

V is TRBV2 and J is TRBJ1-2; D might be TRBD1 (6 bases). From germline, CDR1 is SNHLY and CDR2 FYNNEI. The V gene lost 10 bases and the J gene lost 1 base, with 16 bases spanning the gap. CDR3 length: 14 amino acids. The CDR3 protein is CATQQGTGNYGYTF. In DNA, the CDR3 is TGTGCCACCCAACAGGGTACCGGTAACTATGGCTACACCTTC. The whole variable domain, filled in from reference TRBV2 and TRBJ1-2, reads EPEVTQTPSHQVTQMGQEVILRCVPISNHLYFYWYRQILGQKVEFLVSFYNNEISEKSEIFDDQFSVERPDGSNFTLKIRSTKLEDSAMYFCATQQGTGNYGYTFGSGTRLTVV.

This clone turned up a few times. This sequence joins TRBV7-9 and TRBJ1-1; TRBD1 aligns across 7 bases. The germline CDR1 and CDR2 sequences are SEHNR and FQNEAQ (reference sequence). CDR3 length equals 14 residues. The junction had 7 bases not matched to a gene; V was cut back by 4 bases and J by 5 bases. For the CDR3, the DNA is TGTGCCAGCAGCTCGAACAGGGGAAGGACTGAAGCTTTCTTT. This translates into CASSSNRGRTEAFF.

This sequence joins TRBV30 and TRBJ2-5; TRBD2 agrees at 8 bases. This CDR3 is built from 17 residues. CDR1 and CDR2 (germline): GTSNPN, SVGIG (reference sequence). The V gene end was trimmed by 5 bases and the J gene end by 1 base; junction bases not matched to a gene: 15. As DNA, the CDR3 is TGTGCCTGGGGAGTGGGCAATGCGGGGGGCTTCCAAGAGACCCAGTACTTC. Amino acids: CAWGVGNAGGFQETQYF.

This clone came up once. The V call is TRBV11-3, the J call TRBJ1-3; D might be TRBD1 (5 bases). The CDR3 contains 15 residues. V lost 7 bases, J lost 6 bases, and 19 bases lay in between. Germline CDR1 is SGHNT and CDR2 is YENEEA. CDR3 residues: CASISPRTLINTIYF. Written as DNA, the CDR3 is TGTGCCAGCATCTCCCCTCGGACACTCATAAACACCATATATTTT. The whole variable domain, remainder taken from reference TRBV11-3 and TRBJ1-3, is EAGVVQSPRYKIIEKKQPVAFWCNPISGHNTLYWYLQNLGQGPELLIRYENEEAVDDSQLPKDRFSAERLKGVDSTLKIQPAELGDSAVYLCASISPRTLINTIYFGEGSWLTVV.

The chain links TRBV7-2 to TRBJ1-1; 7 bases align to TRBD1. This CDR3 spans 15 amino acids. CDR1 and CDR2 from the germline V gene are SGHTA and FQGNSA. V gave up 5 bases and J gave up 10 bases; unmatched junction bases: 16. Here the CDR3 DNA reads TGTGCCAGCAGCGCCCGAGAAGGGGGCCTGTCTGGAGCTTTCTTT. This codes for CASSAREGGLSGAFF.

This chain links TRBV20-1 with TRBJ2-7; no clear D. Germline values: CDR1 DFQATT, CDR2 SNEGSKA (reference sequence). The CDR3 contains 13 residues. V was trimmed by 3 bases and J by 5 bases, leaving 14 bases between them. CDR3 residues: CSASSLEPNEQYF. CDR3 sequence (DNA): TGCAGTGCTAGTTCTCTTGAGCCTAACGAGCAGTACTTC.

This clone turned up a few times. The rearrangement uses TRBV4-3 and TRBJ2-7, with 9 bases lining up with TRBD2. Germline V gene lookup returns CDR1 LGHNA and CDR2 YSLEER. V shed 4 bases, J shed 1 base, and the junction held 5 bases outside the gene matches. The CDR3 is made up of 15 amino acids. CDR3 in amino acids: CASSRVSGGSYEQYF. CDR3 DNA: TGCGCCAGCAGCCGAGTTAGCGGGGGATCCTACGAGCAGTACTTC.

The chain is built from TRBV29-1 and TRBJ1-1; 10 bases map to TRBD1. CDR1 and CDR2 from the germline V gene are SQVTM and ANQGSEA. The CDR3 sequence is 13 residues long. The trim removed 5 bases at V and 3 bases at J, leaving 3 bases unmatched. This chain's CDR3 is CSVFGTGDTEAFF. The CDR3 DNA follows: TGCAGCGTTTTCGGGACAGGGGACACTGAAGCTTTCTTT.

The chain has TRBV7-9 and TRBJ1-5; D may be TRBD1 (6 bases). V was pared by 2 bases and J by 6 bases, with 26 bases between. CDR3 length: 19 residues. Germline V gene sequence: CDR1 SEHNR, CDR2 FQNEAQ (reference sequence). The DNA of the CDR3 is TGTGCCAGCAGCTTATATCCCCCTCGGTACAGGGTCGTAGTTCAGCCCCAGCATTTT. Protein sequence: CASSLYPPRYRVVVQPQHF.

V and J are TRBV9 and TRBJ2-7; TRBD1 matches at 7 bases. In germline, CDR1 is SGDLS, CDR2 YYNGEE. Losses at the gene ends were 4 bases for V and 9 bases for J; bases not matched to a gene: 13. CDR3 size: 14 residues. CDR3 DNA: TGTGCCAGCAGCTTCGGGACAGATCCTACGAGGCAGTACTTC. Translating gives CASSFGTDPTRQYF.

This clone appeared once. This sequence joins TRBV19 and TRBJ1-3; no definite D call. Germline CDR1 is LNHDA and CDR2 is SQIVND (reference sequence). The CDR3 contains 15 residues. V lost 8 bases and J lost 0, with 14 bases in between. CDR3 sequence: CASSVETASGNTIYF. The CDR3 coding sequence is TGTGCCAGTTCCGTTGAGACTGCCTCTGGAAACACCATATATTTT. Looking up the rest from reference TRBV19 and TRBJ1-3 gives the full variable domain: DGGITQSPKYLFRKEGQNVTLSCEQNLNHDAMYWYRQDPGQGLRLIYYSQIVNDFQKGDIAEGYSVSREKKESFPLTVTSAQKNPTAFYLCASSVETASGNTIYFGEGSWLTVV.

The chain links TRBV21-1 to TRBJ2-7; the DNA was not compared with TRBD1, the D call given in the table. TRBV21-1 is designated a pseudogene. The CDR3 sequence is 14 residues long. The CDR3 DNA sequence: TGTGCCAGCAGCAAGGGGAAGGGGCCCTACGAGCAGTACTTC. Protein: CASSKGKGPYEQYF.

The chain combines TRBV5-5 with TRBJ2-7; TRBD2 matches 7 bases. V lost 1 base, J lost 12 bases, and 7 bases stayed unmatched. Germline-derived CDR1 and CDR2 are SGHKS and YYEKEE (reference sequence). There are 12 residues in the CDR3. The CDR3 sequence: CASSLPGGKMYF. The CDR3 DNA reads TGTGCCAGCAGCTTGCCGGGAGGTAAAATGTACTTC.

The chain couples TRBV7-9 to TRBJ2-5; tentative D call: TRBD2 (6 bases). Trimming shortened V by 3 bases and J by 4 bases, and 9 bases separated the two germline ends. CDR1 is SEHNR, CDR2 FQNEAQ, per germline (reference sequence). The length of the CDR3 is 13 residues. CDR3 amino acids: CASSFGGVETQYF. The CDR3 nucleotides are TGTGCCAGCAGCTTCGGGGGTGTAGAGACCCAGTACTTC.

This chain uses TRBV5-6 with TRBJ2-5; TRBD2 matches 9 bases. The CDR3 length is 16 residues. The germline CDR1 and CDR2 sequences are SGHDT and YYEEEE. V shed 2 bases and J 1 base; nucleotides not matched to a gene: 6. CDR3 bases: TGTGCCAGCAGCTTTTCTAGACTAGCGGTCCAAGAGACCCAGTACTTC. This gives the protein CASSFSRLAVQETQYF. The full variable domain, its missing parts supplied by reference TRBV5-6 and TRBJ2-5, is DAGVTQSPTHLIKTRGQQVTLRCSPKSGHDTVSWYQQALGQGPQFIFQYYEEEERQRGNFPDRFSGHQFPNYSSELNVNALLLGDSALYLCASSFSRLAVQETQYFGPGTRLLVL.

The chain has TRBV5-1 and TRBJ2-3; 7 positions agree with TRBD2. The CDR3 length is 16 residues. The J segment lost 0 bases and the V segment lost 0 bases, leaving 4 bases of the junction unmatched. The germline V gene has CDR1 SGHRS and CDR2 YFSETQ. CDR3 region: CASSLAGGGSTDTQYF. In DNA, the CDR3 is TGCGCCAGCAGCTTGGCTGGGGGGGGAAGCACAGATACGCAGTATTTT.

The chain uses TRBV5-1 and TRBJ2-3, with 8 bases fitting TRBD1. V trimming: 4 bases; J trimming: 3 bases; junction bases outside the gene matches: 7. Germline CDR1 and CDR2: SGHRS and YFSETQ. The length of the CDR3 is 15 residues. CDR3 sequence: CASSRQGQGTDTQYF. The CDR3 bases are TGCGCCAGCAGCCGACAGGGGCAGGGGACAGATACGCAGTATTTT.

CDR3 amino acids: CASSSPLYEAFF. The CDR3 DNA follows: TGTGCCAGCAGCTCCCCCCTATATGAAGCTTTCTTT. The V and J genes are TRBV5-6 and TRBJ1-1; D gene ambiguous. This CDR3 has 12 amino acids. V dropped 3 bases and J dropped 7 bases, with 10 bases sitting between them. Germline V CDR1 and CDR2: SGHDT, YYEEEE.

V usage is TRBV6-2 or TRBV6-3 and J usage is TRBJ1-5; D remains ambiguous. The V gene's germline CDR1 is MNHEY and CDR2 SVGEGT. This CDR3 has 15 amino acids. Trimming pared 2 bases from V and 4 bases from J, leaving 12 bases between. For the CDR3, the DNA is TGTGCCAGCAGTTACCGATCGACGGGTAATCAGCCCCAGCATTTT. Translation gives CASSYRSTGNQPQHF.

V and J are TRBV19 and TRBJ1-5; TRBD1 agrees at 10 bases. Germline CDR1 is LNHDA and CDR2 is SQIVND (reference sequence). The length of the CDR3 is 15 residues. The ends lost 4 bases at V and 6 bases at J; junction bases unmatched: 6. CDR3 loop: CASSRTDRGLQPQHF. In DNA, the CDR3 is TGTGCCAGTAGTAGGACCGACAGGGGGCTTCAGCCCCAGCATTTT.

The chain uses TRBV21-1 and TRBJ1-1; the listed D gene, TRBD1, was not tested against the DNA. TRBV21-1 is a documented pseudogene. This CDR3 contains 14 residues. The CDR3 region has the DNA TGTGCCAGCAGCAATGGACAGGGAGGGGCAGCGGCTTTCTTT. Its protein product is CASSNGQGGAAAFF.

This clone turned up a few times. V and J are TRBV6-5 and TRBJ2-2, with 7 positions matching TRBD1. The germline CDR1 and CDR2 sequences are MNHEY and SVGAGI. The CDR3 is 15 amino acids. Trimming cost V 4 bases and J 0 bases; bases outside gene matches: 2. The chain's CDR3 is CASSSGTANTGELFF. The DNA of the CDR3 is TGTGCCAGCAGTTCCGGGACAGCGAACACCGGGGAGCTGTTTTTT.

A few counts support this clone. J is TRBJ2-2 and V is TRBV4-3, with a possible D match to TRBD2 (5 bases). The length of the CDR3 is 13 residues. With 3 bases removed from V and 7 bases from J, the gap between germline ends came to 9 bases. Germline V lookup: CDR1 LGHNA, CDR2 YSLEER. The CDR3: CASSQGAVGELFF. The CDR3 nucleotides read TGCGCCAGCAGCCAGGGAGCGGTCGGGGAGCTGTTTTTT.

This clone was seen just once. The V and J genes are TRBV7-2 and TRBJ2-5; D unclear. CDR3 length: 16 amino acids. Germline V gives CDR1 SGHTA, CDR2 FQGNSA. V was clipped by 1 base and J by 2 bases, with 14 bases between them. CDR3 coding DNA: TGTGCCAGCAGCTTAGGGTCCAGCCAGCGTCAAGAGACCCAGTACTTC. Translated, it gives CASSLGSSQRQETQYF.